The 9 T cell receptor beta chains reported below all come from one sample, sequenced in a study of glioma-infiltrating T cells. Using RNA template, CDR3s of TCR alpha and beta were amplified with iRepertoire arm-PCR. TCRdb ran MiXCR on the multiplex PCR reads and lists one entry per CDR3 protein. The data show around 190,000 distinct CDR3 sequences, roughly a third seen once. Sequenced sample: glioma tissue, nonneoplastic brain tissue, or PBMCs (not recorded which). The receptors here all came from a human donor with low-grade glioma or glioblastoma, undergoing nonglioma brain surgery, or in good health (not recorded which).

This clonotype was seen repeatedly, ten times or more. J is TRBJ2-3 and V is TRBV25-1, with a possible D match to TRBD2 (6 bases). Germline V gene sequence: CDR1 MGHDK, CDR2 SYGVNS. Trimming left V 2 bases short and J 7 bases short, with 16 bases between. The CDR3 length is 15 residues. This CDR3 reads CASSESGSSQYTQYF. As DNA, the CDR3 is TGTGCCAGCAGTGAAAGCGGGTCCTCACAGTATACGCAGTATTTT.

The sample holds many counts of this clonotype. The CDR3 here is CSAREGPSSYNEQFF. CDR3 bases: TGCAGTGCTAGAGAGGGTCCTTCATCCTACAATGAGCAGTTCTTC. The rearrangement links TRBV20-1 to TRBJ2-1, with D hard to call. This CDR3 has 15 residues. V was trimmed by 0 bases and J by 1 base, leaving 10 bases between them. The germline CDR1 and CDR2 sequences are DFQATT and SNEGSKA (reference sequence).

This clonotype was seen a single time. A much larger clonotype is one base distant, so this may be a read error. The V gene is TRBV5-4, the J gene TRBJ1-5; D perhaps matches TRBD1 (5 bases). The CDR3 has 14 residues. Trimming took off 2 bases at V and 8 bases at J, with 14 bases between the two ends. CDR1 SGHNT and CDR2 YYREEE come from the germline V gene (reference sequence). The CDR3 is CASSFWGENKPQHF. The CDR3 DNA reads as TGTGCCAGCAGCTTCTGGGGGGAGAACAAGCCCCAGCATTTT.

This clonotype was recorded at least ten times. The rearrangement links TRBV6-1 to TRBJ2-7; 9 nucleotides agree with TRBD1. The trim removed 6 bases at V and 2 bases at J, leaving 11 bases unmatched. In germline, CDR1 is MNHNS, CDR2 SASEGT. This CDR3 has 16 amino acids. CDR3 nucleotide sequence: TGTGCCAGCAGCCCAGATCGGGACAGGGTCACCTACGAGCAGTACTTC. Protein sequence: CASSPDRDRVTYEQYF.

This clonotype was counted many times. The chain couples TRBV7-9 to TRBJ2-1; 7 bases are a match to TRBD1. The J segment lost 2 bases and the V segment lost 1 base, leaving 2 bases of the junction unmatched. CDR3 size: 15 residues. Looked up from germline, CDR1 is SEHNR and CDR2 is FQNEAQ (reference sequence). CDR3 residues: CASSLVRGPYNEQFF. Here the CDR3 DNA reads TGTGCCAGCAGCTTAGTGAGGGGGCCCTACAATGAGCAGTTCTTC. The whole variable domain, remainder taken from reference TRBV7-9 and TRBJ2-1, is DTGVSQNPRHKITKRGQNVTFRCDPISEHNRLYWYRQTLGQGPEFLTYFQNEAQLEKSRLLSDRFSAERPKGSFSTLEIQRTEQGDSAMYLCASSLVRGPYNEQFFGPGTRLTVL.

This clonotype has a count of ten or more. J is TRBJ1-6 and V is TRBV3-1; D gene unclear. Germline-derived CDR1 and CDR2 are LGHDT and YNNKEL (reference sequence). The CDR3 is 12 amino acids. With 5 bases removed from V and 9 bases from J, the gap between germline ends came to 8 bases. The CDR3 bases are TGTGCCAGCAGCTCAGTGGGTTCACCCCTCCACTTT. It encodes CASSSVGSPLHF.

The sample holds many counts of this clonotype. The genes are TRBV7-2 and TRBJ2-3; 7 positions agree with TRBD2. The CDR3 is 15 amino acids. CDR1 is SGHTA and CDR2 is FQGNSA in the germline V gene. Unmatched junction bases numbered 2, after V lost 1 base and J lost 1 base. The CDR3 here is CASSLGLAGTDTQYF. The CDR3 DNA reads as TGTGCCAGCAGCTTAGGACTAGCAGGCACAGATACGCAGTATTTT.

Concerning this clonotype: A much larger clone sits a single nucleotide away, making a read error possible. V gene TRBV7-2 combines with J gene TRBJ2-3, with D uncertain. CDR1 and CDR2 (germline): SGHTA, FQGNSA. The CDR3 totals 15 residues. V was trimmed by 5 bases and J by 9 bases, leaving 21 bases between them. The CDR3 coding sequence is TGTGCCAGCAGCCCATCTCTCGCTCAGGAAACCACGCAGTATTTT. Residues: CASSPSLAQETTQYF.

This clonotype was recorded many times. The CDR3 coding sequence is TGTGCCAGCAGCTTTAAGGAAGGACTAGCCAAAAACATTCAGTACTTC. The encoded protein is CASSFKEGLAKNIQYF. This rearrangement joins TRBV7-2 to TRBJ2-4, with TRBD2 as a possible D gene (5 bases). Per germline, CDR1 SGHTA and CDR2 FQGNSA. CDR3 length: 16 residues. Trimming left V 3 bases short and J 0 bases short, with 12 bases between. The whole variable domain, filled in from reference TRBV7-2 and TRBJ2-4, reads GAGVSQSPSNKVTEKGKDVELRCDPISGHTALYWYRQSLGQGLEFLIYFQGNSAPDKSGLPSDRFSAERTGGSVSTLTIQRTQQEDSAVYLCASSFKEGLAKNIQYFGAGTRLSVL.